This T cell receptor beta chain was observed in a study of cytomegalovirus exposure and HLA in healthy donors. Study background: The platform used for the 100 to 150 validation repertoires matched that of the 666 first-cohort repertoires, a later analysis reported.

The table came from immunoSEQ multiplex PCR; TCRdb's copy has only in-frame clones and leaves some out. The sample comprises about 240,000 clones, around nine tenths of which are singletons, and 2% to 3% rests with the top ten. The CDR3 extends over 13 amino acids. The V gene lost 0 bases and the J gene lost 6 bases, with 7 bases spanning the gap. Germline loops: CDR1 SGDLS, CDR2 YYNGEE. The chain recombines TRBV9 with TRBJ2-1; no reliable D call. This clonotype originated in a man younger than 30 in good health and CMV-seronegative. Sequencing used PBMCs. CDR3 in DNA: TGTGCCAGCAGCGTAGGGCTCTTCAATGAGCAGTTCTTC. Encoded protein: CASSVGLFNEQFF.